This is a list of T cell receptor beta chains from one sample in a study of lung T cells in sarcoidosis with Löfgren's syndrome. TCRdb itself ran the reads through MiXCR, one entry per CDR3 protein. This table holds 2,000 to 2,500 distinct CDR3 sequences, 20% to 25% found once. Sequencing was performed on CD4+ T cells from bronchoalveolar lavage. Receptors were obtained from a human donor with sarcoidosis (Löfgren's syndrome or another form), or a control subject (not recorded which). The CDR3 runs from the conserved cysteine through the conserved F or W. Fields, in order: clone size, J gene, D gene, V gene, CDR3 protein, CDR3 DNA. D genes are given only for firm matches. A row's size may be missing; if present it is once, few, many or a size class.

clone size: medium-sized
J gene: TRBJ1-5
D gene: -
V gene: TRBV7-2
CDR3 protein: CASSDFIGQPQHF
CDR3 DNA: TGTGCCAGCAGCGACTTCATTGGTCAGCCCCAGCATTTT

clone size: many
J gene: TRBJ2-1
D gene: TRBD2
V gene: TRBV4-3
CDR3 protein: CASSHPSGGVNEQFF
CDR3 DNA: TGCGCCAGCAGCCACCCTAGCGGGGGGGTTAATGAGCAGTTCTTC

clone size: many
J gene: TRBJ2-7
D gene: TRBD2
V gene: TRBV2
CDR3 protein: CASSGTSGRGGEQYF
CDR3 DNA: TGTGCCAGCTCTGGGACTAGCGGGAGGGGGGGCGAGCAGTACTTC

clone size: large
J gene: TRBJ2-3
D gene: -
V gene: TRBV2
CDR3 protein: CASSAVVAADTQYF
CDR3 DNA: TGTGCCAGCAGTGCGGTGGTAGCGGCGGATACGCAGTATTTT

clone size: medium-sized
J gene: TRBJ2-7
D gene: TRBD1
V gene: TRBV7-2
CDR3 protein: CASSHMIRLWDSRYEQYF
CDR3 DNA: TGTGCCAGCAGCCACATGATAAGATTATGGGACAGTCGGTACGAGCAGTACTTC

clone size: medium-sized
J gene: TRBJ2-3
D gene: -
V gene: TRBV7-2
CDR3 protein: CASSPYTDTQYF
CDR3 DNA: TGTGCCAGCAGCCCCTACACAGATACGCAGTATTTT

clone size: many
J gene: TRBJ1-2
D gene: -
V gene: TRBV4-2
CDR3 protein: CASSQDTLAYGYTF
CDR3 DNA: TGTGCCAGCAGCCAAGATACGTTAGCCTATGGCTACACCTTC

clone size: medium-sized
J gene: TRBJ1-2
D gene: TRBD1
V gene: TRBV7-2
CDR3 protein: CASSPDRGRVNGYTF
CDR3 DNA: TGTGCCAGCAGCCCGGACAGGGGGCGAGTAAATGGCTACACCTTC

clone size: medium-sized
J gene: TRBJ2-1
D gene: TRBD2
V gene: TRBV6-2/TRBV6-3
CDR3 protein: CASSYSPPRGVYNEQFF
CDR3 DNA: TGTGCCAGCAGTTACTCCCCCCCGCGGGGGGTCTACAATGAGCAGTTCTTC

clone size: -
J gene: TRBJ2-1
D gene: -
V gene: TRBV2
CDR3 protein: CASSEEVGAYNERFF
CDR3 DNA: TGTGCCAGCAGTGAAGAGGTGGGGGCTTACAATGAGCGGTTCTTT

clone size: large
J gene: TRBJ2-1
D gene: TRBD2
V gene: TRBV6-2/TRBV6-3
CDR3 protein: CATCNAGDNEQFF
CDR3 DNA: TGTGCCACCTGCAATGCGGGGGACAATGAGCAGTTCTTC

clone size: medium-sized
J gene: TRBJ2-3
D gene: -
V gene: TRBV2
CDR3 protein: CALGLVSVPDTQYF
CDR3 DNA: TGTGCCCTCGGTCTAGTCTCCGTCCCAGATACGCAGTATTTT

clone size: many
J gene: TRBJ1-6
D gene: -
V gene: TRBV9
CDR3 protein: CASSPYPTGNSPLHF
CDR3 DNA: TGTGCCAGCAGCCCTTACCCGACAGGCAATTCACCCCTCCACTTT

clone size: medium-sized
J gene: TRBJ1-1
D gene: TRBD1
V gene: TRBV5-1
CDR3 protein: CASSYWDSNTEAFF
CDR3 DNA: TGCGCCAGCAGCTATTGGGACAGTAACACTGAAGCTTTCTTT

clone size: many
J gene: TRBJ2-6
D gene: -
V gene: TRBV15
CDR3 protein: CATSRRGSSGANVLTF
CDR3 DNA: TGTGCCACCAGCAGAAGGGGGAGCTCTGGGGCCAACGTCCTGACTTTC

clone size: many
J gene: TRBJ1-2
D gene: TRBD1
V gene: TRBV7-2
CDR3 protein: CASSLLGTGDGYTF
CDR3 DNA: TGTGCCAGCAGCTTACTAGGGACAGGCGACGGCTACACCTTC

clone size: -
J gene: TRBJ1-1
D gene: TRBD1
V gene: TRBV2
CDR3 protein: CASSLTGGEAFF
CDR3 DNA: TGTGCCAGCAGTCTGACAGGGGGTGAAGCTTTCTTT

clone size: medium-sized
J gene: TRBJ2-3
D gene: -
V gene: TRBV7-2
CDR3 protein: CASSSTGGLRTDTQYF
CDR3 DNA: TGTGCCAGCAGCTCGACCGGGGGGCTAAGGACAGATACGCAGTATTTT

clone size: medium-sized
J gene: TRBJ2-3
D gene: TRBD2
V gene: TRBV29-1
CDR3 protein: CSVSGTSGRAADTQYF
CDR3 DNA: TGCAGCGTCTCCGGGACTAGCGGGAGGGCCGCAGATACGCAGTATTTT

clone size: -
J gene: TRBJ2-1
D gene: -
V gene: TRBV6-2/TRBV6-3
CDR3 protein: CASSRRPRPYNEQFF
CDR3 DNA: TGTGCCAGCAGCCGCAGGCCTCGACCCTATAATGAGCAGTTCTTC

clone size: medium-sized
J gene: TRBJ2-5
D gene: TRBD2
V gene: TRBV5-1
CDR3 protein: CASSLDLASGGLTQYF
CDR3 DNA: TGCGCCAGCAGCTTGGATTTGGCTAGCGGGGGTTTAACCCAGTACTTC

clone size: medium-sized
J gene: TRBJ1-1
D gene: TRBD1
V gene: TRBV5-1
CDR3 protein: CASSPDRAREAFF
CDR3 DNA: TGCGCCAGCAGCCCGGACAGGGCCCGTGAAGCTTTCTTT

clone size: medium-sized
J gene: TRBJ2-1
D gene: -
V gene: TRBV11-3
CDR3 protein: CASSSDLLPPYNEQFF
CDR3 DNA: TGTGCCAGCAGCTCAGACCTACTCCCCCCGTACAATGAGCAGTTCTTC

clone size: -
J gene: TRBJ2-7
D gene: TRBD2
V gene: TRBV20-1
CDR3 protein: CSAIVPGLAREEQCF
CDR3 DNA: TGCAGTGCTATTGTACCGGGACTAGCGAGGGAAGAGCAGTGCTTC

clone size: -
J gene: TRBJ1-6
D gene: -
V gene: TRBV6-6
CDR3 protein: CAGSGPNFRLLHF
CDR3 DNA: TGTGCCGGCAGTGGCCCAAATTTCCGTTTACTCCACTTT

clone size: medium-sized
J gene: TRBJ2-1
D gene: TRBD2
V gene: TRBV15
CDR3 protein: CATSRVLADYNEQFF
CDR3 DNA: TGTGCCACCAGCAGAGTACTAGCGGACTACAATGAGCAGTTCTTC